The TCR beta chain under discussion was sequenced for a study of monozygotic twins with inflammatory bowel disease. Each donor had less than 3 ml of blood drawn. Germline CDR1 and CDR2: MNHEY and SMNVEV (reference sequence). The CDR3 runs to 14 residues. Each TCR library used about 3,500 ng of total RNA. TCRdb processed the 5' RACE reads again and assigns one entry to each CDR3 protein, with no DNA. In all, the sample yields around 400,000 distinct CDR3 sequences. The sample comprised blood. V usage is TRBV27 and J usage is TRBJ2-7; TCRdb gives TRBD1 as the D gene, but with no DNA this cannot be confirmed. This receptor was identified in a human donor with ulcerative colitis or Crohn's disease, or a healthy co-twin of an affected twin (not recorded which). CDR3 region: CASSHRDNSYEQYF.